This passage covers 28 T cell receptor beta chains from one sample sequenced in a study of OX40 agonist ivuxolimab in advanced cancers. Libraries were prepared by immunoSEQ multiplex PCR; TCRdb keeps only in-frame clonotypes and omits some of them. The sample contains about 26,000 clones, more than 75% of which appear only once. Sequencing used CD4+ or CD8+ T cells sorted from blood, obtained in a trial of the OX40 agonist ivuxolimab. Receptors originate from an adult with an advanced solid tumor such as melanoma, head and neck, liver or kidney cancer.

The chain links TRBV11-1 to TRBJ1-2, with D possibly matching TRBD1 (6 bases). Between the trimmed V and J ends, which lost 3 bases and 2 bases, there was a span of 10 bases. The CDR3 contains 14 residues. Germline CDR1 is SGHAT and CDR2 is FQDESV (reference sequence). The CDR3 DNA is TGTGCCAGCAGCTTCAGGGGTGGGAACTATGGCTACACCTTC. It encodes CASSFRGGNYGYTF. Filled out from reference TRBV11-1 and TRBJ1-2, the complete variable domain reads EAEVAQSPRYKITEKSQAVAFWCDPISGHATLYWYRQILGQGPELLVQFQDESVVDDSQLPKDRFSAERLKGVDSTLKIQPAELGDSAMYLCASSFRGGNYGYTFGSGTRLTVV.

This clone occurred once. The V gene is TRBV7-2, the J gene TRBJ1-1, with a possible D match to TRBD1 (5 bases). Germline V CDR1 and CDR2: SGHTA, FQGNSA. The V gene lost 8 bases and the J gene lost 4 bases, with 17 bases spanning the gap. The CDR3 extends over 14 amino acids. CDR3 DNA sequence: TGTGCCAGCCTATTTAGAGGGCAGGGCACTGAAGCTTTCTTT. This codes for CASLFRGQGTEAFF.

The genes are TRBV6-6 and TRBJ2-7; TRBD2 aligns across 9 bases. Germline V CDR1 and CDR2: MNHNY, SVGAGI (reference sequence). V gave up 2 bases and J gave up 0 bases; unmatched junction bases: 2. CDR3 length: 15 amino acids. The CDR3 nucleotides are TGTGCCAGCAGTTACCTAGCGGGAAGCTCCTACGAGCAGTACTTC. As protein: CASSYLAGSSYEQYF.

This clone was picked up one time. The gene calls are TRBV7-5 and TRBJ1-3. TRBV7-5 is assigned pseudogene status. The CDR3 extends over 14 amino acids. CDR3 DNA sequence: TGTGCCAGCAGCTTAGGGGAGACCCGAAACACCATATATTTT. Its protein product is CASSLGETRNTIYF.

This rearrangement joins TRBV14 to TRBJ1-1; D remains unclear. This CDR3 contains 15 residues. V dropped 5 bases and J dropped 1 base, with 14 bases sitting between them. The germline V gene has CDR1 SGHDN and CDR2 FVKESK. The CDR3 loop reads CASSEGSGGNTEAFF. The CDR3 nucleotides are TGTGCCAGCAGCGAAGGTTCCGGCGGGAACACTGAAGCTTTCTTT.

The V and J genes are TRBV21-1 and TRBJ2-1; the DNA was not compared with TRBD2, the D call given in the table. TRBV21-1 is given as a pseudogene. This CDR3 spans 17 amino acids. The CDR3 DNA follows: TGTGCCAGCAGCAAAAGTAGCGGGAGTTCAACCTACAATGAGCAGTTCTTC. Protein sequence: CASSKSSGSSTYNEQFF.

The genes are TRBV7-9 and TRBJ1-2; D is unclear. Germline lookup yields CDR1 SEHNR and CDR2 FQNEAQ (reference sequence). V was shortened by 1 base and J by 0 bases, with 9 bases between the two germline ends. The CDR3 has 15 amino acids. CDR3 DNA: TGTGCCAGCAGCTTAGTCCCAGGCCCTAACTATGGCTACACCTTC. It is translated as CASSLVPGPNYGYTF. The whole variable domain, filled in from reference TRBV7-9 and TRBJ1-2, reads DTGVSQNPRHKITKRGQNVTFRCDPISEHNRLYWYRQTLGQGPEFLTYFQNEAQLEKSRLLSDRFSAERPKGSFSTLEIQRTEQGDSAMYLCASSLVPGPNYGYTFGSGTRLTVV.

This chain joins TRBV2 and TRBJ2-7; 10 bases are shared with TRBD2. The CDR3 has 14 amino acids. Germline CDR1 SNHLY, CDR2 FYNNEI. The V segment lost 7 bases and the J segment 4 bases; nucleotides outside the gene matches: 7. CDR3 protein: CASTPLAGEYEQYF. CDR3 bases: TGTGCCAGCACCCCTCTAGCGGGAGAATACGAGCAGTACTTC.

The rearrangement uses TRBV6-1 and TRBJ1-2; D call uncertain. The germline CDR1 and CDR2 sequences are MNHNS and SASEGT. V was shortened by 10 bases and J by 5 bases, with 11 bases between the two germline ends. The CDR3 loop spans 11 amino acids. CDR3 in amino acids: CAIAVGYGYTF. DNA of the CDR3: TGTGCCATTGCTGTAGGGTATGGCTACACCTTC.

The chain carries TRBV4-1 and TRBJ2-7; 8 nucleotides match TRBD1. With 0 bases clipped from V and 2 bases from J, the junction kept 9 bases outside the gene matches. Germline assignment: CDR1 MGHRA and CDR2 YSYEKL. This CDR3 has 17 amino acids. Here the CDR3 reads CASSQETGVLGTYEQYF. The DNA of the CDR3 is TGCGCCAGCAGCCAAGAGACAGGGGTGTTGGGGACCTACGAGCAGTACTTC.

In its sample, this clone was seen a few times. The gene calls are TRBV7-2 and TRBJ2-1; no clear D. Germline CDR1 SGHTA, CDR2 FQGNSA. Trimming left V 3 bases short and J 5 bases short, with 17 bases between. CDR3 length equals 16 residues. The CDR3 here is CASSLVGWPPNNEQFF. The DNA for the CDR3 is TGTGCCAGCAGCTTGGTGGGCTGGCCGCCTAACAATGAGCAGTTCTTC.

In DNA form, the CDR3 reads TGTGCCAGCAGCCCAATTCCCGGGACCTATACCCCCAATGAGCAGTTCTTC. Translated: CASSPIPGTYTPNEQFF. The rearrangement uses TRBV9 and TRBJ2-1; either TRBD1 or TRBD2 may supply D (5 bases each). The CDR3 loop spans 17 amino acids. The germline gives CDR1 SGDLS, CDR2 YYNGEE. Trimming left V 4 bases short and J 6 bases short, with 23 bases between. Variable domain in full (rest from reference TRBV9 and TRBJ2-1): DSGVTQTPKHLITATGQRVTLRCSPRSGDLSVYWYQQSLDQGLQFLIQYYNGEERAKGNILERFSAQQFPDLHSELNLSSLELGDSALYFCASSPIPGTYTPNEQFFGPGTRLTVL.

This rearrangement joins TRBV13 to TRBJ2-7; D is ambiguous. The CDR3 extends over 11 amino acids. Germline V gene data show CDR1 as PRHDT and CDR2 as FYEKMQ (reference sequence). The V end lost 3 bases, the J end lost 5 bases, and 5 bases lay between the germline ends. The CDR3 DNA reads TGTGCCAGCAGCTTGTTGGACGAGCAGTACTTC. It encodes CASSLLDEQYF.

This clone turned up a few times. The V gene is TRBV6-6, the J gene TRBJ1-6; D is uncertain. V lost 4 bases to trimming and J lost 5 bases, with 12 bases between them. The CDR3 consists of 15 residues. CDR1 and CDR2 (germline): MNHNY, SVGAGI (reference sequence). Here the CDR3 DNA reads TGTGCCAGCAGTTTAGGACCGGCCCATAATTCACCCCTCCACTTT. Residues: CASSLGPAHNSPLHF.

The V and J genes are TRBV6-6 and TRBJ2-4; D perhaps matches TRBD1 (5 bases). CDR1 is MNHNY, CDR2 SVGAGI, per germline (reference sequence). The ends were cut back, 0 bases at V and 15 bases at J, with 9 bases in the middle. There are 11 residues in the CDR3. The CDR3 is CASSYSGVGYF. The CDR3 DNA is TGTGCCAGCAGTTACTCAGGGGTGGGGTACTTC.

V usage is TRBV27 and J usage is TRBJ2-1; 13 nucleotides agree with TRBD2. The CDR3 is 14 residues long. Trimming cost V 6 bases and J 7 bases; bases outside gene matches: 3. Germline loops: CDR1 MNHEY, CDR2 SMNVEV (reference sequence). CDR3 sequence reads: CASRTSGRHNEQFF. The DNA for the CDR3 is TGTGCCAGCAGGACTAGCGGGAGGCATAATGAGCAGTTCTTC.

V gene TRBV7-8 combines with J gene TRBJ2-7; D tentatively reads TRBD1 or TRBD2 (7 bases each). The germline CDR1 and CDR2 sequences are SGHVS and FQNEAQ. Trimming pared 5 bases from V and 0 bases from J, leaving 17 bases between. CDR3 size: 16 residues. The CDR3 is CASSIGGRTSSYEQYF. In DNA form, the CDR3 reads TGTGCCAGCAGCATAGGGGGCAGGACTAGCTCCTACGAGCAGTACTTC. Drawing the rest from reference TRBV7-8 and TRBJ2-7, the complete variable domain is GAGVSQSPRYKVAKRGQDVALRCDPISGHVSLFWYQQALGQGPEFLTYFQNEAQLDKSGLPSDRFFAERPEGSVSTLKIQRTQQEDSAVYLCASSIGGRTSSYEQYFGPGTRLTVT.

The CDR3 DNA reads TGTGCCAGCAGCGTAGAAGGGTCCAACCCCTATGGCTACACCTTC. Translation gives CASSVEGSNPYGYTF. V gene TRBV9 combines with J gene TRBJ1-2, with D uncertain. The CDR3 spans 15 residues. CDR1 and CDR2 (germline): SGDLS, YYNGEE. V lost 0 bases, J lost 4 bases, and 13 bases lay in between. The whole variable domain, filled in from reference TRBV9 and TRBJ1-2, reads DSGVTQTPKHLITATGQRVTLRCSPRSGDLSVYWYQQSLDQGLQFLIQYYNGEERAKGNILERFSAQQFPDLHSELNLSSLELGDSALYFCASSVEGSNPYGYTFGSGTRLTVV.

The chain combines TRBV5-6 with TRBJ2-5; a weak D match, TRBD2 (6 bases). V lost 3 bases and J 1 base, leaving 10 bases between the germline ends. This CDR3 is built from 14 residues. CDR1 is SGHDT, CDR2 YYEEEE, per germline. CDR3 DNA sequence: TGTGCCAGCAGCTCCGTGACTAGCCAAGAGACCCAGTACTTC. Translating gives CASSSVTSQETQYF. Drawing the rest from reference TRBV5-6 and TRBJ2-5, the complete variable domain is DAGVTQSPTHLIKTRGQQVTLRCSPKSGHDTVSWYQQALGQGPQFIFQYYEEEERQRGNFPDRFSGHQFPNYSSELNVNALLLGDSALYLCASSSVTSQETQYFGPGTRLLVL.

V gene TRBV14 combines with J gene TRBJ2-1, with 10 bases fitting TRBD2. This CDR3 spans 13 amino acids. V shed 10 bases, J shed 5 bases, and the junction held 5 bases outside the gene matches. Germline loops: CDR1 SGHDN, CDR2 FVKESK. The CDR3 here is CATRLAGDNEQFF. CDR3 in DNA: TGTGCCACCCGACTAGCGGGTGACAATGAGCAGTTCTTC.

The CDR3 coding sequence is TGTGCCAGCAAAAACGCGGGGACTAATGAAAAACTGTTTTTT. Protein product: CASKNAGTNEKLFF. V is TRBV27 and J is TRBJ1-4; D is ambiguous. Trimming shortened V by 7 bases and J by 2 bases, and 11 bases separated the two germline ends. Germline CDR1 reads MNHEY; CDR2 reads SMNVEV (reference sequence). CDR3 length: 14 amino acids.

The J gene is TRBJ2-5, the V gene TRBV5-6; D uncertain. The J call may be wrong; the DNA end is better matched by TRBJ2-7. CDR1 and CDR2 (germline): SGHDT, YYEEEE. This CDR3 contains 13 residues. The CDR3 DNA sequence: TGTGCCAGCAGCTTGGGAGTAGGTGGCGAGCAGTACTTC. This encodes CASSLGVGGEQYF.

By share, this clone counts as medium-sized. The chain uses TRBV28 and TRBJ1-3, with D possibly being TRBD1 (6 bases). Trimming took off 5 bases at V and 0 bases at J, with 17 bases between the two ends. Germline CDR1 and CDR2: MDHEN and SYDVKM. There are 17 residues in the CDR3. The CDR3 coding sequence is TGTGCCAGCAGTCCCATCGCAGGGGATCCCTCTGGAAACACCATATATTTT. It encodes CASSPIAGDPSGNTIYF. The full variable domain, completed using reference TRBV28 and TRBJ1-3, is DVKVTQSSRYLVKRTGEKVFLECVQDMDHENMFWYRQDPGLGLRLIYFSYDVKMKEKGDIPEGYSVSREKKERFSLILESASTNQTSMYLCASSPIAGDPSGNTIYFGEGSWLTVV.

The chain has TRBV27 and TRBJ2-3, with 7 bases lining up with TRBD2. V shed 3 bases, J shed 6 bases, and the junction held 6 bases outside the gene matches. This CDR3 spans 14 amino acids. Looked up from germline, CDR1 is MNHEY and CDR2 is SMNVEV (reference sequence). The DNA of the CDR3 is TGTGCCAGCAGTTTTGGCTCGGGGGGTGATACGCAGTATTTT. It codes for CASSFGSGGDTQYF.

V is TRBV6-1 and J is TRBJ1-2; maybe TRBD1 (5 bases). The germline CDR1 and CDR2 sequences are MNHNS and SASEGT. The CDR3 extends over 18 amino acids. Trimming took off 3 bases at V and 0 bases at J, with 20 bases between the two ends. The CDR3 protein is CASSDGTALGVANYGYTF. The CDR3 nucleotides are TGTGCCAGCAGTGACGGGACCGCACTGGGGGTAGCTAACTATGGCTACACCTTC.

V gene TRBV30 combines with J gene TRBJ2-2; TRBD2 might be the D (6 bases). The CDR3 is 13 residues long. Germline assignment: CDR1 GTSNPN and CDR2 SVGIG (reference sequence). Deletions cut 4 bases from V and 7 bases from J, with 13 bases between. The CDR3 nucleotides read TGTGCCTGGACCCTCGGAGGGTACGGGGAGCTGTTTTTT. Translation gives CAWTLGGYGELFF. Full variable domain (remainder filled in from reference TRBV30 and TRBJ2-2): SQTIHQWPATLVQPVGSPLSLECTVEGTSNPNLYWYRQAAGRGLQLLFYSVGIGQISSEVPQNLSASRPQDRQFILSSKKLLLSDSGFYLCAWTLGGYGELFFGEGSRLTVL.

The chain joins TRBV18 to TRBJ2-5; the D is unclear. CDR1 is KGHSH and CDR2 is LQKENI in the germline V gene. The CDR3 is 14 amino acids. V was cut by 0 bases and J by 1 base, with 6 bases left in between. The CDR3 loop is CASSPPGSQETQYF. CDR3 bases: TGTGCCAGCTCACCACCCGGGTCCCAAGAGACCCAGTACTTC. Drawing the rest from reference TRBV18 and TRBJ2-5, the complete variable domain is NAGVMQNPRHLVRRRGQEARLRCSPMKGHSHVYWYRQLPEEGLKFMVYLQKENIIDESGMPKERFSAEFPKEGPSILRIQQVVRGDSAAYFCASSPPGSQETQYFGPGTRLLVL.

The gene calls are TRBV29-1 and TRBJ2-5; tentatively, D is TRBD1 (6 bases). The J call may be in error: the DNA end matches TRBJ2-7 better. The CDR3 spans 12 residues. Germline CDR1 and CDR2: SQVTM and ANQGSEA. As DNA, the CDR3 is TGCAGCGTTGGGTACAGGGCTCACGAGCAGTACTTC. The encoded protein is CSVGYRAHEQYF.